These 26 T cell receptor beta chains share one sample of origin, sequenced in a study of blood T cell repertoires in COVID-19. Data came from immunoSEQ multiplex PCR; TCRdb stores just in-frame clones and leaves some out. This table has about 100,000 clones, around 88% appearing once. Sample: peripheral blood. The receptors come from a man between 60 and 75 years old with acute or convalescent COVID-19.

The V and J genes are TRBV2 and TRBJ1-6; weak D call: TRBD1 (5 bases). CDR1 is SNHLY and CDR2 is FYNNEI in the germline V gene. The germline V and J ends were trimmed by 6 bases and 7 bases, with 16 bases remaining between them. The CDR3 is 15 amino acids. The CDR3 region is CASSPQGIGNSPLHF. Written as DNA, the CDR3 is TGTGCCAGCAGCCCTCAGGGAATTGGAAATTCACCCCTCCACTTT.

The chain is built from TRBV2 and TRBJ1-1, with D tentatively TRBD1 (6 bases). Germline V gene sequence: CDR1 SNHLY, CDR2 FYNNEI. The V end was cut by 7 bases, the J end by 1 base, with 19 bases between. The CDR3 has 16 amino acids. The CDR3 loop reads CASKRQVGLQNTEAFF. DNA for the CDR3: TGTGCCAGCAAGAGACAGGTGGGTCTTCAGAACACTGAAGCTTTCTTT.

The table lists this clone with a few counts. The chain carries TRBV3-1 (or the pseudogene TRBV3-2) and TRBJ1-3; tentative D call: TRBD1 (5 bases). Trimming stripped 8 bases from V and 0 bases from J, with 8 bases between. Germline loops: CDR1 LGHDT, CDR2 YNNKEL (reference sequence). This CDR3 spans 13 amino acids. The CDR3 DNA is TGTGCCAGCCGTAGGGGCTCTGGAAACACCATATATTTT. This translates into CASRRGSGNTIYF.

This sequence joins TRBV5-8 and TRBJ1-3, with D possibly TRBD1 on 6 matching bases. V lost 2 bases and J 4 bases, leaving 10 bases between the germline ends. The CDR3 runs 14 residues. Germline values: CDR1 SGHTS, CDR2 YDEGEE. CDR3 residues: CASSLQGTGNTIYF. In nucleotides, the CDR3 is TGTGCCAGCAGCTTACAGGGTACCGGAAACACCATATATTTT.

The CDR3 sequence: CASSLDGFNQPQHF. CDR3 DNA: TGTGCCAGCAGCTTAGACGGTTTCAATCAGCCCCAGCATTTT. The rearrangement uses TRBV7-9 and TRBJ1-5; D not resolved. The CDR3 covers 14 residues. Germline V gene data show CDR1 as SEHNR and CDR2 as FQNEAQ (reference sequence). The germline V and J ends were trimmed by 1 base and 3 bases, with 7 bases remaining between them.

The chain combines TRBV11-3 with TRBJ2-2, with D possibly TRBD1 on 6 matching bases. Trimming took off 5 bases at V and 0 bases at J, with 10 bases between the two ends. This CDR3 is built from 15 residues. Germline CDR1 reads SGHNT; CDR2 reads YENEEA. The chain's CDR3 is CASSPGTTNTGELFF. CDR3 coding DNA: TGTGCCAGCAGCCCAGGGACAACGAACACCGGGGAGCTGTTTTTT.

The CDR3 DNA follows: TGTGCCAGCAGCCGCCAGGCTAGCGACACAGATACGCAGTATTTT. This codes for CASSRQASDTDTQYF. The rearrangement links TRBV9 to TRBJ2-3, with TRBD2 as a possible D gene (6 bases). Trimming took off 4 bases at V and 2 bases at J, with 14 bases between the two ends. This CDR3 comprises 15 residues. Germline V gene data show CDR1 as SGDLS and CDR2 as YYNGEE.

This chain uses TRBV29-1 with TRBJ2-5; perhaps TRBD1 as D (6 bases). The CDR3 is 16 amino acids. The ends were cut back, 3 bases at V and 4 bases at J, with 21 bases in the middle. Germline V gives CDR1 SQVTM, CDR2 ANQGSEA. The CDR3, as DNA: TGCAGCGTTGATGGGGTGGCAGGGGTTGTAGGAGAGACCCAGTACTTC. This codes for CSVDGVAGVVGETQYF.

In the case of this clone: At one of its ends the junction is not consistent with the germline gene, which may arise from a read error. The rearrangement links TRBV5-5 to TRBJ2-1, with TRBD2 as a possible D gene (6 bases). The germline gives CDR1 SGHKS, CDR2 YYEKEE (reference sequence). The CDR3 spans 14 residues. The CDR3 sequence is CASSLGLGYNEQFF. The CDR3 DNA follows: TGTGCCAGCAGTTTGGGACTCGGGTACAATGAGCAGTTCTTC.

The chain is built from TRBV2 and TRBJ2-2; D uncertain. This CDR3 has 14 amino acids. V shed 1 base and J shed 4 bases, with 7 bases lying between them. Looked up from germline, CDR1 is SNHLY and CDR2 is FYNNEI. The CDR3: CASSEVGVTGELFF. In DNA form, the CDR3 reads TGTGCCAGCAGTGAAGTCGGAGTCACCGGGGAGCTGTTTTTT.

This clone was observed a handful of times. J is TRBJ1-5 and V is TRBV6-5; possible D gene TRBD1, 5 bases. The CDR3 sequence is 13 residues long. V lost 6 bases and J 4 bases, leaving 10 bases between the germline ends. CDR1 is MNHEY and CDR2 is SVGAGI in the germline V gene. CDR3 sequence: CASRGGTNQPQHF. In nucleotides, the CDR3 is TGTGCCAGCAGGGGGGGTACAAATCAGCCCCAGCATTTT.

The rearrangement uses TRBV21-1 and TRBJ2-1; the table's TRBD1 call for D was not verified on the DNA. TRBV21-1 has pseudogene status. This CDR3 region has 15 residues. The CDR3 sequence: CASSGRDRDYNEQFF. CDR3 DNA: TGTGCCAGCAGCGGCCGGGACAGGGACTACAATGAGCAGTTCTTC.

The CDR3 sequence: CASSLLAANTGELFF. CDR3 DNA: TGTGCCAGCAGCTTATTAGCGGCGAACACCGGGGAGCTGTTTTTT. This chain links TRBV7-2 with TRBJ2-2; maybe TRBD2 (6 bases). Germline assignment: CDR1 SGHTA and CDR2 FQGNSA. The CDR3 consists of 15 residues. V lost 2 bases to trimming and J lost 0 bases, with 7 bases between them.

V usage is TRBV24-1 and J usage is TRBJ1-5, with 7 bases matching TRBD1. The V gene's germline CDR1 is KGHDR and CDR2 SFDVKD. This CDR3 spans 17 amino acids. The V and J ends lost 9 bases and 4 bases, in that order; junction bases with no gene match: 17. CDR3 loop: CATGPGTAVLFNQPQHF. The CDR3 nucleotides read TGTGCCACCGGCCCGGGGACAGCGGTTTTGTTTAATCAGCCCCAGCATTTT.

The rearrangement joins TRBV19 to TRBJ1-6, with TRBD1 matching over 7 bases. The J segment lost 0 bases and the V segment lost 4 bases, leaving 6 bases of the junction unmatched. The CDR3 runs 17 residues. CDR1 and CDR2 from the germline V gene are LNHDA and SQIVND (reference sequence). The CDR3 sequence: CASSRDSRHSYNSPLHF. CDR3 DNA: TGTGCCAGTAGTAGGGACAGCAGACACTCCTATAATTCACCCCTCCACTTT.

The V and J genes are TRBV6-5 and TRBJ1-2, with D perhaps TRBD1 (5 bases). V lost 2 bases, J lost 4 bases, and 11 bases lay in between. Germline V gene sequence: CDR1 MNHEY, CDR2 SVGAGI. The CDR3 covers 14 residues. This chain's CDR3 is CASSYMGGSYGYTF. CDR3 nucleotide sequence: TGTGCCAGCAGTTACATGGGGGGGAGCTATGGCTACACCTTC.

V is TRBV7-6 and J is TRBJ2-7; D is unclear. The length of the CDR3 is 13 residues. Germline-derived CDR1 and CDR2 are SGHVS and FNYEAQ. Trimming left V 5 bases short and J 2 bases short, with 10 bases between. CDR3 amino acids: CASSPQTAYEQYF. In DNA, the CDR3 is TGTGCCAGCAGCCCCCAGACTGCCTACGAGCAGTACTTC.

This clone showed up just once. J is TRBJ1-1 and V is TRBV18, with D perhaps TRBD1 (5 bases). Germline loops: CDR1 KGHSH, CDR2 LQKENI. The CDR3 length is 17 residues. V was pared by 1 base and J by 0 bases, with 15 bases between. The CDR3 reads CASSPLGTGRMNTEAFF. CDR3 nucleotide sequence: TGTGCCAGCTCACCACTCGGGACTGGTCGCATGAACACTGAAGCTTTCTTT.

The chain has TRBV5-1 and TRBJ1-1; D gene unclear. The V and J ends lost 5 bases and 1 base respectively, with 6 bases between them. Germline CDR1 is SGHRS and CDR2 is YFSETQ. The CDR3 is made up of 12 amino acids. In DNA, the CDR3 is TGCGCCAGCAGAGGAGAGAACACTGAAGCTTTCTTT. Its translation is CASRGENTEAFF.

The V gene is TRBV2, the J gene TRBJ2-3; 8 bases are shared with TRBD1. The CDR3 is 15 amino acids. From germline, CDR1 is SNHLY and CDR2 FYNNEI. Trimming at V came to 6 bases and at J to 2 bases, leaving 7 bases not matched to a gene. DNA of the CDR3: TGTGCCAGCAGGCCCGGGACAGGCACCACAGATACGCAGTATTTT. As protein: CASRPGTGTTDTQYF.

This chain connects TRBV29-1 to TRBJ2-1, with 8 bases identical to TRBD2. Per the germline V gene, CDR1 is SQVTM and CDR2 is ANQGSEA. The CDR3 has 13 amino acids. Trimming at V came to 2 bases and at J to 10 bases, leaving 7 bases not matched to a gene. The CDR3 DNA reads TGCAGCGTTGAACTCCTAGCGGGTGGAGAGCAGTTCTTC. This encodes CSVELLAGGEQFF.

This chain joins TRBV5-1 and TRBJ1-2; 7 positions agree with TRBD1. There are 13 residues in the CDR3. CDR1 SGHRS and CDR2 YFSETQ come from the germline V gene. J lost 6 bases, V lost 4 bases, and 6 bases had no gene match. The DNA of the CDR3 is TGCGCCAGCAGCACACAGGGGAATCATGGCTACACCTTC. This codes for CASSTQGNHGYTF.

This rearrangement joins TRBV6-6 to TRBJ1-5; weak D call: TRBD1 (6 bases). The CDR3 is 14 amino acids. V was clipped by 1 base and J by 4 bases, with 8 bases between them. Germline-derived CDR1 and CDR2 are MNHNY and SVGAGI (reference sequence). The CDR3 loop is CASSYLQGNQPQHF. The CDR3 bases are TGTGCCAGCAGTTACTTACAGGGTAATCAGCCCCAGCATTTT.

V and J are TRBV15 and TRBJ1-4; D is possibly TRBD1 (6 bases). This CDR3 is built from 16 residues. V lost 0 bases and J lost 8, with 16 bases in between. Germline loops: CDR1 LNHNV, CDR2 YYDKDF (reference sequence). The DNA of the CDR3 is TGTGCCACCAGCAGAGATTCGAGGGGCCAGGGGGAAAAACTGTTTTTT. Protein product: CATSRDSRGQGEKLFF.

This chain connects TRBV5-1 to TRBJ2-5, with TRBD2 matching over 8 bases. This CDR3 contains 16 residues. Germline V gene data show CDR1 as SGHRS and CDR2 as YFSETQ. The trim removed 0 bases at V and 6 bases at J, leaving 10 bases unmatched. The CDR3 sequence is CASSLVLGGARQTQYF. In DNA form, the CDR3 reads TGCGCCAGCAGCTTGGTCCTCGGGGGGGCCCGTCAGACCCAGTACTTC. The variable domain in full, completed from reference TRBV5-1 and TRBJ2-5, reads KAGVTQTPRYLIKTRGQQVTLSCSPISGHRSVSWYQQTPGQGLQFLFEYFSETQRNKGNFPGRFSGRQFSNSRSEMNVSTLELGDSALYLCASSLVLGGARQTQYFGPGTRLLVL.

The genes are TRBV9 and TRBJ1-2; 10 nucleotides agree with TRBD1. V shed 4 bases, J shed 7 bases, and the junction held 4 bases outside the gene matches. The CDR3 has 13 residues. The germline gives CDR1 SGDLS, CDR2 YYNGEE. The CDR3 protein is CASSLTGGSGYTF. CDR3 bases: TGTGCCAGCAGCTTGACAGGGGGCAGTGGCTACACCTTC.